The 29 T cell receptor beta chains below come from one sample, sequenced in a study of blood T cells in healthy people across ages. Then a second PCR, running roughly 7 to 11 cycles, was carried out with a sample-barcoded 5' primer and a J-beta primer mix. TCRdb fed the 5' RACE reads into MiXCR, producing one record per CDR3 protein. This table holds 980,000 or so distinct CDR3 sequences, around 48% found once. The specimen sequenced was blood. These receptors all stem from a man in his thirties or forties in good health.

This chain links TRBV20-1 with TRBJ2-3; maybe TRBD2 (5 bases). Trimming left V 0 bases short and J 5 bases short, with 6 bases between. Germline-derived CDR1 and CDR2 are DFQATT and SNEGSKA (reference sequence). The CDR3 has 12 residues. The CDR3: CSARERVDTQYF. The CDR3 DNA sequence: TGCAGTGCTAGAGAGAGGGTAGATACGCAGTATTTT.

Written as DNA, the CDR3 is TGTGCCAGCAGCCAAGTCTCCCCTAGCGGTGCCTACGAGCAGTACTTC. Residues: CASSQVSPSGAYEQYF. This sequence joins TRBV4-2 and TRBJ2-4; 7 nucleotides match TRBD2. The J call is uncertain, as TRBJ2-7 better fits the DNA end. CDR1 LGHNA and CDR2 YNFKEQ come from the germline V gene. The CDR3 runs 16 residues.

The CDR3 sequence is CASGNRGGTEAFF. The CDR3 region has the DNA TGTGCCAGCGGAAACAGGGGAGGTACTGAAGCTTTCTTT. The V and J genes are TRBV2 and TRBJ1-1; 7 bases are shared with TRBD1. Germline CDR1 is SNHLY and CDR2 is FYNNEI. J was trimmed by 5 bases and V by 8 bases; bases with no gene match: 8. This CDR3 has 13 amino acids. Combining the CDR3 with reference TRBV2 and TRBJ1-1 gives the whole variable domain EPEVTQTPSHQVTQMGQEVILRCVPISNHLYFYWYRQILGQKVEFLVSFYNNEISEKSEIFDDQFSVERPDGSNFTLKIRSTKLEDSAMYFCASGNRGGTEAFFGQGTRLTVV.

The rearrangement joins TRBV12-3 or TRBV12-4 to TRBJ2-3, with 9 bases fitting TRBD1. V lost 6 bases, J lost 3 bases, and 7 bases stayed unmatched. There are 15 residues in the CDR3. The CDR3: CASRSNRGPTDTQYF. DNA of the CDR3: TGTGCCAGCAGATCTAACAGGGGGCCGACAGATACGCAGTATTTT.

This clonotype was observed a handful of times. The CDR3 protein is CASSEDRTDTQYF. In DNA, the CDR3 is TGTGCCAGCAGTGAAGATCGGACAGATACGCAGTATTTT. V usage is TRBV2 and J usage is TRBJ2-3; D call uncertain. There are 13 residues in the CDR3. Per germline, CDR1 SNHLY and CDR2 FYNNEI. The V end was cut by 1 base, the J end by 3 bases, with 5 bases between.

V and J are TRBV5-8 and TRBJ1-5; 7 nucleotides agree with TRBD1. The CDR3 runs 15 residues. V trimming: 5 bases; J trimming: 3 bases; junction bases outside the gene matches: 8. The germline CDR1 and CDR2 sequences are SGHTS and YDEGEE. Written as DNA, the CDR3 is TGTGCCAGCAGTCAGGGACAGAAGGTCAATCAGCCCCAGCATTTT. This codes for CASSQGQKVNQPQHF.

A remark on this clonotype: A much larger clone sits a single nucleotide away, making a read error possible. No conserved phenylalanine or tryptophan is present at the end of the CDR3, so a read error is the likely explanation. The genes are TRBV10-3 and TRBJ2-7; TRBD1 is a possible D gene (5 bases). The V gene's germline CDR1 is ENHRY and CDR2 SYGVKD. The ends were cut back, 2 bases at V and 3 bases at J, with 11 bases in the middle. This CDR3 is 14 amino acids long. CDR3 DNA: TGTGCCATCAGTGAGGACCGTGACAGCTACGAGCAGTACATC. Its translation is CAISEDRDSYEQYI.

The chain carries TRBV11-2 and TRBJ1-2, with a weak D call TRBD1 (5 bases). Looked up from germline, CDR1 is SGHAT and CDR2 is FQNNGV. Deletions cut 0 bases from V and 4 bases from J, with 9 bases between. The CDR3 runs 14 residues. The chain's CDR3 is CASSLDRQSYGYTF. The DNA for the CDR3 is TGTGCCAGCAGCTTAGATCGACAGAGCTATGGCTACACCTTC.

This clonotype was recorded only once. The CDR3 reads CSANQAGGTEGTQYF. Written as DNA, the CDR3 is TGCAGTGCTAACCAGGCAGGCGGGACAGAGGGGACCCAGTACTTC. The gene calls are TRBV20-1 and TRBJ2-7, with a weak D call TRBD1 (7 bases). The end of the DNA fits TRBJ2-5 better, so the J call may be wrong. CDR3 length equals 15 residues. The V gene's germline CDR1 is DFQATT and CDR2 SNEGSKA (reference sequence).

V usage is TRBV5-1 and J usage is TRBJ2-1; 7 bases fit TRBD1. This CDR3 has 15 amino acids. Germline lookup yields CDR1 SGHRS and CDR2 YFSETQ. The junction had 7 bases not matched to a gene; V was cut back by 4 bases and J by 3 bases. CDR3 region: CASSRDSPFYNEQFF. CDR3 sequence (DNA): TGCGCCAGCAGCCGGGACAGCCCGTTCTACAATGAGCAGTTCTTC.

The chain has TRBV5-4 and TRBJ2-3; TRBD2 matches 10 bases. This CDR3 is 16 amino acids long. Germline V CDR1 and CDR2: SGHNT, YYREEE (reference sequence). The trim removed 4 bases at V and 4 bases at J, leaving 9 bases unmatched. The CDR3 region is CASSPGLARGPDTQYF. The CDR3 DNA reads as TGTGCCAGCAGCCCGGGACTAGCGCGAGGGCCAGATACGCAGTATTTT.

This chain uses TRBV5-6 with TRBJ2-7; D possibly corresponds to TRBD2 (5 bases). The CDR3 covers 15 residues. Per the germline V gene, CDR1 is SGHDT and CDR2 is YYEEEE. Trimming took 1 base from V and 2 from J, leaving 13 bases between them. The CDR3 loop is CASSLSSGVTYEQYF. The CDR3 coding sequence is TGTGCCAGCAGCTTGTCGAGCGGCGTAACCTACGAGCAGTACTTC.

This clonotype came up once. The chain uses TRBV20-1 and TRBJ1-1; D is undetermined. CDR3 length: 11 amino acids. The V gene's germline CDR1 is DFQATT and CDR2 SNEGSKA (reference sequence). The V end lost 3 bases, the J end lost 8 bases, and 10 bases lay between the germline ends. CDR3 in DNA: TGCAGTGCTAGCGCCCCCGGAGAAGCTTTCTTT. Translated, it gives CSASAPGEAFF.

This clonotype occurred once. This chain joins TRBV5-1 and TRBJ2-7, with 10 bases that match TRBD1. V lost 0 bases and J lost 10; bases outside the gene matches: 4. The germline V gene encodes CDR1 SGHRS and CDR2 YFSETQ. This CDR3 region has 13 residues. The CDR3 DNA sequence: TGCGCCAGCAGCTTGGAGGGGACAGGGGCACAGTACTTC. Translation: CASSLEGTGAQYF.

This clonotype came up once. The chain is built from TRBV12-3 or TRBV12-4 and TRBJ2-7; 7 bases map to TRBD2. The trim removed 7 bases at V and 2 bases at J, leaving 8 bases unmatched. The CDR3 is 14 residues long. CDR3 region: CASIKDGGTYEQYF. For the CDR3, the DNA is TGTGCCAGCATTAAAGACGGGGGGACCTACGAGCAGTACTTC.

V and J are TRBV5-1 and TRBJ2-1, with D perhaps matching TRBD2 (6 bases). The CDR3 is 15 residues long. Germline CDR1 reads SGHRS; CDR2 reads YFSETQ. Between the trimmed V and J ends, which lost 0 bases and 8 bases, there was a span of 15 bases. CDR3: CASSLAGDVQYEQFF. CDR3 bases: TGCGCCAGCAGCTTGGCGGGGGACGTACAATATGAGCAGTTCTTC.

The chain joins TRBV11-2 to TRBJ2-1, with D perhaps TRBD2 (7 bases). There are 15 residues in the CDR3. Germline CDR1 reads SGHAT; CDR2 reads FQNNGV. The ends were cut back, 5 bases at V and 4 bases at J, with 15 bases in the middle. CDR3 sequence (DNA): TGTGCCAGCAGCCTCCGGGGGGCTACATACAATGAGCAGTTCTTC. It is translated as CASSLRGATYNEQFF.

This clonotype was seen a few times. This chain links TRBV7-9 with TRBJ2-4; 7 nucleotides line up with TRBD1. V dropped 5 bases and J dropped 8; count of bases not matched to a gene: 6. The CDR3 loop spans 13 amino acids. The germline V gene encodes CDR1 SEHNR and CDR2 FQNEAQ (reference sequence). Here the CDR3 DNA reads TGTGCCAGCAGCGAGGGGGCGAGTGACATTCAGTACTTC. Amino acids: CASSEGASDIQYF.

This clonotype is a singleton in its sample. The rearrangement uses TRBV6-2 or TRBV6-3 and TRBJ2-2; 8 bases fit TRBD2. The germline V gene encodes CDR1 MNHEY and CDR2 SVGEGT. This CDR3 has 16 residues. J lost 5 bases, V lost 4 bases, and 9 bases had no gene match. The chain's CDR3 is CASSSIAGGRTGELFF. In nucleotides, the CDR3 is TGTGCCAGCAGTTCCATCGCGGGGGGACGAACCGGGGAGCTGTTTTTT.

This sequence joins TRBV10-3 and TRBJ2-3; maybe TRBD1 (5 bases). Trimming pared 3 bases from V and 3 bases from J, leaving 13 bases between. Germline V lookup: CDR1 ENHRY, CDR2 SYGVKD. The length of the CDR3 is 15 residues. DNA of the CDR3: TGTGCCATCAGTGACGGTGGCAGGGAAACAGATACGCAGTATTTT. Translation: CAISDGGRETDTQYF.

The rearrangement joins TRBV3-1 to TRBJ2-7; tentative D call: TRBD2 (6 bases). Between the trimmed V and J ends, which lost 1 base and 2 bases, there was a span of 9 bases. The CDR3 covers 14 residues. In germline, CDR1 is LGHDT, CDR2 YNNKEL (reference sequence). The CDR3 sequence is CASSQVGEAYEQYF. CDR3 nucleotides: TGTGCCAGCAGCCAAGTAGGGGAGGCCTACGAGCAGTACTTC.

The rearrangement links TRBV20-1 to TRBJ1-2; 7 positions match TRBD1. J gave up 9 bases and V 4 bases, and 11 bases lay outside the gene matches. Germline CDR1 DFQATT, CDR2 SNEGSKA (reference sequence). This CDR3 is built from 13 residues. Here the CDR3 DNA reads TGCAGTGCTACAGGGGGACGTCGAGGAAGCTACACCTTC. Translation gives CSATGGRRGSYTF.

In this sample, this clonotype turned up many times. This chain joins TRBV10-3 and TRBJ2-1; 9 nucleotides match TRBD1. The CDR3 totals 14 residues. J was trimmed by 7 bases and V by 6 bases; bases with no gene match: 7. CDR1 and CDR2 from the germline V gene are ENHRY and SYGVKD. This CDR3 reads CAISLGQGGNEQFF. The DNA of the CDR3 is TGTGCCATCAGCTTGGGACAGGGCGGTAATGAGCAGTTCTTC.

This sequence joins TRBV14 and TRBJ2-5; TRBD1 or TRBD2 may be the D gene (5 bases each). Germline CDR1 reads SGHDN; CDR2 reads FVKESK. V lost 1 base, J lost 13 bases, and 19 bases lay in between. This CDR3 is built from 14 residues. CDR3 bases: TGTGCCAGCAGCCAAGGGGACCAATCCTACGATTTGTACTTC. This codes for CASSQGDQSYDLYF.

The J gene is TRBJ1-5, the V gene TRBV20-1; D may be TRBD1 (5 bases). Germline lookup yields CDR1 DFQATT and CDR2 SNEGSKA (reference sequence). Trimming shortened V by 0 bases and J by 0 bases, and 12 bases separated the two germline ends. The CDR3 extends over 16 amino acids. CDR3 sequence (DNA): TGCAGTGCTAGAGATCCCTCAGGGCCTAGCAATCAGCCCCAGCATTTT. This encodes CSARDPSGPSNQPQHF.

In this sample, this clonotype turned up a few times. This chain joins TRBV9 and TRBJ2-3; D not certain. Germline loops: CDR1 SGDLS, CDR2 YYNGEE. V lost 3 bases and J 4 bases, leaving 12 bases between the germline ends. The CDR3 is made up of 14 amino acids. The CDR3 loop is CASSAHNPADTQYF. CDR3 DNA sequence: TGTGCCAGCAGCGCCCATAACCCCGCAGATACGCAGTATTTT.

This clonotype was detected only a few times. The gene calls are TRBV20-1 and TRBJ2-1, with 10 bases matching TRBD1. This CDR3 region has 13 residues. Trimming at V came to 6 bases and at J to 7 bases, leaving 6 bases not matched to a gene. CDR1 and CDR2 (germline): DFQATT, SNEGSKA (reference sequence). CDR3 protein: CSARRQGANEQFF. In DNA, the CDR3 is TGCAGTGCGCGACGACAGGGGGCGAATGAGCAGTTCTTC.

This sequence joins TRBV29-1 and TRBJ2-5; D is perhaps TRBD1 or TRBD2 (6 bases each). The J call may be mistaken, given a closer DNA end match to TRBJ2-7. Germline-derived CDR1 and CDR2 are SQVTM and ANQGSEA. There are 13 residues in the CDR3. In nucleotides, the CDR3 is TGCAGCGGCTTGGGGGGACATACCTACGAGCAGTACTTC. Amino acid sequence: CSGLGGHTYEQYF.

This clonotype was found a few times. The J gene is TRBJ2-1, the V gene TRBV10-3; 10 bases map to TRBD1. J lost 5 bases, V lost 4 bases, and 11 bases had no gene match. CDR3 length: 17 residues. Germline assignment: CDR1 ENHRY and CDR2 SYGVKD. The CDR3 nucleotides read TGTGCCATCAGTGGGGGACAGGGGACTTCTTCGAACAATGAGCAGTTCTTC. It encodes CAISGGQGTSSNNEQFF.